This T cell receptor (beta chain) is from a study of blood T cell repertoires in COVID-19. The V end was cut by 3 bases, the J end by 0 bases, with 10 bases between. CDR3 length equals 15 residues. Germline values: CDR1 SGHVS, CDR2 FNYEAQ. Generated by immunoSEQ multiplex PCR, the TCRdb table keeps only in-frame clones and is missing some. The sample carries approximately 310,000 clones, 85% recorded once. This receptor was obtained from a woman aged 25-40 years who had been exposed to COVID-19. The chain combines TRBV7-6 with TRBJ2-3, with TRBD2 as a possible D gene (6 bases). Sequenced material: PBMCs or T cells enriched from blood (not recorded which). This chain's CDR3 is CASSLGGVSTDTQYF. The CDR3 DNA is TGTGCCAGCAGCTTGGGCGGGGTGAGCACAGATACGCAGTATTTT.